These 25 T cell receptor beta chains originate from one sample sequenced in a study of blood T cell repertoires in COVID-19. Repertoires were generated with immunoSEQ multiplex PCR, while TCRdb's copy carries only in-frame clones and drops some. The sample includes more than 95,000 clones, roughly 87% of them seen just once. Sequenced input: peripheral blood. These receptor sequences come from a human donor in a cohort sampled during active COVID-19.

The chain employs TRBV12-3 or TRBV12-4 and TRBJ2-1; 10 bases line up with TRBD2. V was pared by 7 bases and J by 9 bases, with 6 bases of the junction left unmatched. The CDR3 has 13 residues. In DNA, the CDR3 is TGTGCCAGCACCACCGGACTAGCGGTTGAGCAGTTCTTC. It specifies CASTTGLAVEQFF.

This clone was counted between two and nine times. The V call is TRBV9, the J call TRBJ1-6, with 10 bases fitting TRBD1. From germline, CDR1 is SGDLS and CDR2 YYNGEE. The CDR3 is made up of 15 amino acids. J gave up 10 bases and V 0 bases, and 4 bases lay outside the gene matches. The CDR3 sequence is CASSVVGTGVSPLHF. The CDR3 nucleotides read TGTGCCAGCAGCGTAGTGGGGACAGGGGTATCACCCCTCCACTTT.

The V call is TRBV27, the J call TRBJ2-7; 9 bases map to TRBD1. The V and J ends lost 6 bases and 1 base, in that order; junction bases with no gene match: 4. Per germline, CDR1 MNHEY and CDR2 SMNVEV (reference sequence). The CDR3 has 14 amino acids. The CDR3 loop reads CASSRDRASYEQYF. In DNA, the CDR3 is TGTGCCAGCAGCCGGGACAGGGCATCCTACGAGCAGTACTTC.

This chain uses TRBV5-1 with TRBJ2-7; the match to TRBD1 covers 8 bases. Germline loops: CDR1 SGHRS, CDR2 YFSETQ. The trim removed 7 bases at V and 0 bases at J, leaving 12 bases unmatched. This CDR3 spans 16 amino acids. The CDR3 protein is CASGPDRGSFSYEQYF. CDR3 sequence (DNA): TGCGCCAGCGGCCCAGACAGGGGAAGTTTCTCCTACGAGCAGTACTTC.

The genes are TRBV6-5 and TRBJ1-3; weak D call: TRBD1 (5 bases). This CDR3 has 16 amino acids. The V gene's germline CDR1 is MNHEY and CDR2 SVGAGI. V was cut by 1 base and J by 4 bases, with 14 bases left in between. CDR3 DNA sequence: TGTGCCAGCAGTTACTACCAGGGTTTATCCGGAAACACCATATATTTT. Protein sequence: CASSYYQGLSGNTIYF.

The genes are TRBV7-2 and TRBJ2-2, with 12 bases identical to TRBD1. Germline CDR1 reads SGHTA; CDR2 reads FQGNSA. V shed 5 bases, J shed 7 bases, and the junction held 14 bases outside the gene matches. The CDR3 runs to 18 residues. The DNA for the CDR3 is TGTGCCAGCAGCCCGGGGGACAGGGGGCGCCAACCGGTCGGGGAGCTGTTTTTT. Protein product: CASSPGDRGRQPVGELFF.

This rearrangement joins TRBV28 to TRBJ1-2, with 7 nucleotides matching TRBD1. Germline CDR1 MDHEN, CDR2 SYDVKM. The CDR3 loop spans 14 amino acids. Trimming at V came to 6 bases and at J to 5 bases, leaving 9 bases not matched to a gene. In DNA form, the CDR3 reads TGTGCCAGCAGCCGTAACAGGGGACTTTATGGCTACACCTTC. It codes for CASSRNRGLYGYTF.

The chain carries TRBV6-5 and TRBJ2-1; a possible D gene is TRBD1 (6 bases). The CDR3 runs to 13 residues. Trimming took off 6 bases at V and 8 bases at J, with 14 bases between the two ends. Germline V gives CDR1 MNHEY, CDR2 SVGAGI. In DNA, the CDR3 is TGTGCCAGCAGGGTGCGTGGGGGCGATGAGCAGTTCTTC. It translates to CASRVRGGDEQFF.

The chain is built from TRBV28 and TRBJ2-3; D possibly corresponds to TRBD2 (5 bases). This CDR3 is built from 13 residues. V lost 8 bases to trimming and J lost 0 bases, with 9 bases between them. Germline CDR1 and CDR2: MDHEN and SYDVKM. The CDR3 DNA sequence: TGTGCCAGCCGGGGAGAAAGCACAGATACGCAGTATTTT. Translated, it gives CASRGESTDTQYF.

The V and J genes are TRBV6-5 and TRBJ2-7; TRBD1 aligns across 9 bases. The CDR3 spans 13 residues. Germline CDR1 is MNHEY and CDR2 is SVGAGI. After removal of 6 bases from V and 7 bases from J, the junction contained 7 bases not matched to a gene. As DNA, the CDR3 is TGTGCCAGCAGAACAACAGGGGGCCGGGAGCAGTACTTC. This translates into CASRTTGGREQYF.

This clone showed up just once. This rearrangement joins TRBV9 to TRBJ1-2, with 10 bases matching TRBD1. The germline CDR1 and CDR2 sequences are SGDLS and YYNGEE. Trimming took 0 bases from V and 4 from J; bases not matched to a gene: 9. This CDR3 spans 17 amino acids. The CDR3 region has the DNA TGTGCCAGCAGCGTAGGGGACAGGGGCCCTATGCTCTATGGCTACACCTTC. Translation gives CASSVGDRGPMLYGYTF. Complete variable domain (other parts from reference TRBV9 and TRBJ1-2): DSGVTQTPKHLITATGQRVTLRCSPRSGDLSVYWYQQSLDQGLQFLIQYYNGEERAKGNILERFSAQQFPDLHSELNLSSLELGDSALYFCASSVGDRGPMLYGYTFGSGTRLTVV.

This chain connects TRBV5-1 to TRBJ2-7; TRBD1 matches at 10 bases. The trim removed 5 bases at V and 5 bases at J, leaving 13 bases unmatched. There are 16 residues in the CDR3. CDR1 and CDR2 (germline): SGHRS, YFSETQ. The CDR3 sequence: CASSPFRDRGLDEQYF. In DNA form, the CDR3 reads TGCGCCAGCAGTCCATTCCGGGACAGGGGACTAGACGAGCAGTACTTC.

The genes are TRBV28 and TRBJ1-6, with D tentatively TRBD1 (6 bases). From germline, CDR1 is MDHEN and CDR2 SYDVKM. Trimming pared 4 bases from V and 0 bases from J, leaving 13 bases between. CDR3 size: 17 residues. The chain's CDR3 is CASSSPGQSSYNSPLHF. CDR3 bases: TGTGCCAGCAGTTCCCCCGGACAGAGCTCCTATAATTCACCCCTCCACTTT.

The rearrangement links TRBV5-1 to TRBJ1-4; 9 bases fit TRBD1. J lost 7 bases, V lost 4 bases, and 11 bases had no gene match. The CDR3 extends over 16 amino acids. The germline V gene encodes CDR1 SGHRS and CDR2 YFSETQ. The DNA of the CDR3 is TGCGCCAGCAGCAACCCGGACAGGGGAGGTGTTGAAAAACTGTTTTTT. Protein product: CASSNPDRGGVEKLFF.

The chain couples TRBV7-9 to TRBJ1-3; D uncertain. Per germline, CDR1 SEHNR and CDR2 FQNEAQ (reference sequence). The V gene lost 4 bases and the J gene lost 0 bases, with 13 bases spanning the gap. The CDR3 is 16 amino acids. The CDR3 sequence: CASSSLEVSSGNTIYF. The CDR3 bases are TGTGCCAGCAGCTCCCTCGAGGTGAGCTCTGGAAACACCATATATTTT.

This chain connects TRBV2 to TRBJ1-2; TRBD1 matches 7 bases. The V segment lost 4 bases and the J segment 4 bases; nucleotides outside the gene matches: 9. Germline V gene sequence: CDR1 SNHLY, CDR2 FYNNEI. The CDR3 totals 15 residues. DNA for the CDR3: TGTGCCAGCAGTGTGAGGGGTCAGGGGGTCTATGGCTACACCTTC. It translates to CASSVRGQGVYGYTF.

CDR3 residues: CASSVAVDSTDTQYF. The CDR3 bases are TGTGCCAGCAGCGTAGCCGTAGATAGCACAGATACGCAGTATTTT. The rearrangement links TRBV9 to TRBJ2-3; D gene unclear. V was trimmed by 0 bases and J by 0 bases, leaving 8 bases between them. The CDR3 totals 15 residues. Germline lookup yields CDR1 SGDLS and CDR2 YYNGEE.

The DNA of the CDR3 is TGTGCCAGCAGCGTATGGGATCTAGCGGGGGTTGGCAATGAGCAGTTCTTC. Protein sequence: CASSVWDLAGVGNEQFF. The chain recombines TRBV9 with TRBJ2-1, with 10 bases matching TRBD2. The germline CDR1 and CDR2 sequences are SGDLS and YYNGEE. Losses at the gene ends were 1 base for V and 6 bases for J; bases not matched to a gene: 10. The CDR3 is 17 amino acids.

The chain couples TRBV6-1 to TRBJ1-2; a possible D gene is TRBD1 (5 bases). This CDR3 is 15 amino acids long. Germline V lookup: CDR1 MNHNS, CDR2 SASEGT. Deletions cut 1 base from V and 4 bases from J, with 13 bases between. CDR3 coding DNA: TGTGCCAGCAGTGAAGGGGTCAGGGTCGGCTATGGCTACACCTTC. Translated, it gives CASSEGVRVGYGYTF.

The V call is TRBV5-4, the J call TRBJ2-7, with D possibly being TRBD2 (7 bases). Germline CDR1 is SGHNT and CDR2 is YYREEE (reference sequence). Trimming removed 0 bases at V and 3 bases at J, with 10 bases between. This CDR3 has 14 amino acids. CDR3 residues: CASSLVGGLYEQYF. CDR3 sequence (DNA): TGTGCCAGCAGCTTGGTGGGGGGGCTCTACGAGCAGTACTTC.

The rearrangement joins TRBV2 to TRBJ1-5, with a possible D match to TRBD1 (5 bases). Trimming stripped 4 bases from V and 7 bases from J, with 17 bases between. This CDR3 has 15 residues. Germline V gene data show CDR1 as SNHLY and CDR2 as FYNNEI. The CDR3 bases are TGTGCCAGCAGTGGCCCGGGGGGTGGCGGGCAGCCCCAGCATTTT. Translating it yields CASSGPGGGGQPQHF.

The rearrangement joins TRBV10-3 to TRBJ2-1, with a possible D match to TRBD2 (7 bases). Germline-derived CDR1 and CDR2 are ENHRY and SYGVKD. V lost 2 bases, J lost 2 bases, and 13 bases lay in between. The CDR3 has 16 amino acids. CDR3 DNA: TGTGCCATCAGTGAGATCGGGGGGCCCACCTACAATGAGCAGTTCTTC. This sequence encodes CAISEIGGPTYNEQFF.

The chain couples TRBV7-3 to TRBJ2-1; no firm D call. The V end lost 1 base, the J end lost 5 bases, and 6 bases lay between the germline ends. Looked up from germline, CDR1 is SGHTA and CDR2 is FQGTGA. This CDR3 has 13 amino acids. The CDR3 reads CASSLSGNNEQFF. For the CDR3, the DNA is TGTGCCAGCAGCTTAAGCGGAAACAATGAGCAGTTCTTC.

This chain joins TRBV5-6 and TRBJ1-5, with D possibly TRBD1 on 5 matching bases. Trimming took off 0 bases at V and 5 bases at J, with 9 bases between the two ends. Germline V CDR1 and CDR2: SGHDT, YYEEEE. The CDR3 is 14 residues long. The CDR3 loop reads CASSLAGFDQPQHF. The CDR3 bases are TGTGCCAGCAGCTTGGCAGGGTTCGATCAGCCCCAGCATTTT.

This sequence joins TRBV5-1 and TRBJ2-5, with D tentatively TRBD1 (5 bases). The CDR3 is 15 amino acids. Germline CDR1 and CDR2: SGHRS and YFSETQ. V lost 0 bases and J lost 6, with 15 bases in between. CDR3 coding DNA: TGCGCCAGCAGCTTGGAGAGCCAGGGTGTAAAGACCCAGTACTTC. It encodes CASSLESQGVKTQYF. Looking up the rest from reference TRBV5-1 and TRBJ2-5 gives the full variable domain: KAGVTQTPRYLIKTRGQQVTLSCSPISGHRSVSWYQQTPGQGLQFLFEYFSETQRNKGNFPGRFSGRQFSNSRSEMNVSTLELGDSALYLCASSLESQGVKTQYFGPGTRLLVL.